Following are 15 T cell receptor beta chains from one sample sequenced in a study of T cell responses to AZD1222 COVID-19 vaccine. Clones were sequenced by immunoSEQ multiplex PCR, and TCRdb holds only the in-frame ones, with some missing. The profile shows about 120,000 clones, 80% to 90% of them singletons. The material was peripheral blood, obtained on day 0 of AZD1222 vaccination. The receptor source for this set is an adult in good health.

J is TRBJ1-1 and V is TRBV19; 8 nucleotides line up with TRBD1. The CDR3 consists of 13 residues. CDR1 LNHDA and CDR2 SQIVND come from the germline V gene (reference sequence). V was pared by 5 bases and J by 5 bases, with 4 bases of the junction left unmatched. CDR3 sequence (DNA): TGTGCCAGTAGTCCAGGGGGCGGTACTGAAGCTTTCTTT. Translated: CASSPGGGTEAFF. The full variable domain, rest sourced from reference TRBV19 and TRBJ1-1, is DGGITQSPKYLFRKEGQNVTLSCEQNLNHDAMYWYRQDPGQGLRLIYYSQIVNDFQKGDIAEGYSVSREKKESFPLTVTSAQKNPTAFYLCASSPGGGTEAFFGQGTRLTVV.

V is TRBV30 and J is TRBJ1-1; D not certain. V was pared by 1 base and J by 0 bases, with 6 bases between. The V gene's germline CDR1 is GTSNPN and CDR2 SVGIG (reference sequence). CDR3 length: 13 residues. The CDR3: CAWSGVVNTEAFF. The CDR3 region has the DNA TGTGCCTGGAGTGGTGTAGTGAACACTGAAGCTTTCTTT.

J is TRBJ1-6 and V is TRBV4-2; unclear D gene. This CDR3 contains 13 residues. V gave up 0 bases and J gave up 8 bases, with 5 bases separating them. Germline CDR1 LGHNA, CDR2 YNFKEQ. The CDR3 coding sequence is TGTGCCAGCAGCCAAGAAAGCCATTCACCCCTCCACTTT. Its translation: CASSQESHSPLHF.

Only one count was recorded for this clone. The CDR3 DNA reads as TGTGCCAGCTCACCCACCGGGGACGGGTTGGAGACCCAGTACTTC. This sequence encodes CASSPTGDGLETQYF. This chain links TRBV18 with TRBJ2-5; D assignment may be TRBD1 or TRBD2 (5 bases each). The CDR3 has 15 residues. CDR1 and CDR2 (germline): KGHSH, LQKENI. Trimming removed 3 bases at V and 5 bases at J, with 16 bases between.

The chain links TRBV30 to TRBJ1-6; TRBD1 matches at 7 bases. The J segment lost 8 bases and the V segment lost 0 bases, leaving 1 base of the junction unmatched. The CDR3 is 13 amino acids. The germline V gene has CDR1 GTSNPN and CDR2 SVGIG (reference sequence). CDR3 sequence reads: CAWSVTGDSPLHF. The CDR3 DNA is TGTGCCTGGAGTGTAACAGGGGATTCACCCCTCCACTTT.

The chain carries TRBV7-2 and TRBJ2-5, with D uncertain. The germline gives CDR1 SGHTA, CDR2 FQGNSA. Trimming took off 5 bases at V and 2 bases at J, with 12 bases between the two ends. CDR3 size: 14 residues. CDR3 in DNA: TGTGCCAGCAGCGCCCAAGGCGTACAAGAGACCCAGTACTTC. Translated, it gives CASSAQGVQETQYF.

This chain joins TRBV6-6 and TRBJ1-2, with 9 bases that match TRBD1. The CDR3 loop spans 14 amino acids. In germline, CDR1 is MNHNY, CDR2 SVGAGI (reference sequence). V was pared by 4 bases and J by 7 bases, with 7 bases of the junction left unmatched. CDR3 DNA: TGTGCCAGCAGTTCCTCACAGGGGGCAAGTGGCTACACCTTC. It specifies CASSSSQGASGYTF.

The chain employs TRBV6-2 or TRBV6-3 and TRBJ1-1; maybe TRBD1 (6 bases). CDR3 length: 15 residues. Per the germline V gene, CDR1 is MNHEY and CDR2 is SVGEGT. Between the trimmed V and J ends, which lost 5 bases and 1 base, there was a span of 14 bases. CDR3 sequence reads: CASSQPDRRNTEAFF. As DNA, the CDR3 is TGTGCCAGCAGTCAGCCGGACAGAAGGAACACTGAAGCTTTCTTT.

V usage is TRBV19 and J usage is TRBJ2-3; no clear D. Trimming took off 0 bases at V and 2 bases at J, with 12 bases between the two ends. The CDR3 consists of 16 residues. In germline, CDR1 is LNHDA, CDR2 SQIVND (reference sequence). CDR3 protein: CASSIDRRAFTDTQYF. The CDR3, as DNA: TGTGCCAGTAGTATAGATCGTCGAGCTTTCACAGATACGCAGTATTTT.

The V call is TRBV15, the J call TRBJ2-5, with TRBD2 matching 10 bases. Germline lookup yields CDR1 LNHNV and CDR2 YYDKDF (reference sequence). V lost 0 bases, J lost 3 bases, and 4 bases stayed unmatched. This CDR3 is built from 16 residues. The CDR3 reads CATSRDSLAGEETQYF. CDR3 nucleotides: TGTGCCACCAGCAGAGATAGCCTAGCGGGAGAAGAGACCCAGTACTTC.

V gene TRBV30 combines with J gene TRBJ2-7; 7 nucleotides align to TRBD2. This CDR3 is 16 amino acids long. With 4 bases clipped from V and 1 base from J, the junction kept 13 bases outside the gene matches. Germline loops: CDR1 GTSNPN, CDR2 SVGIG (reference sequence). CDR3 amino acids: CAWKTSTGGGSYEQYF. For the CDR3, the DNA is TGTGCCTGGAAGACTAGCACAGGAGGTGGATCCTACGAGCAGTACTTC.

The rearrangement uses TRBV19 and TRBJ1-1, with D possibly matching TRBD1 (6 bases). V gave up 6 bases and J gave up 4 bases, with 24 bases separating them. The CDR3 length is 17 residues. Per germline, CDR1 LNHDA and CDR2 SQIVND (reference sequence). The CDR3 DNA is TGTGCCAGTAGGGAACTAAAAACGGGGGCTAAGGGCACTGAAGCTTTCTTT. Encoded protein: CASRELKTGAKGTEAFF.

The J gene is TRBJ1-6, the V gene TRBV21-1; TRBD1, the table's D call, was not compared with the DNA. TRBV21-1 is a pseudogene segment. The CDR3 has 15 residues. CDR3 nucleotides: TGTGCCAGCAGCAAAGGGGACAGGGAAAATTCACCCCTCCACTTT. Its translation is CASSKGDRENSPLHF.

The chain carries TRBV5-1 and TRBJ2-6; D is unclear. V was pared by 4 bases and J by 0 bases, with 8 bases between. The CDR3 loop spans 15 amino acids. Germline assignment: CDR1 SGHRS and CDR2 YFSETQ. The CDR3 spells CASSNGFSGANVLTF. The CDR3 DNA reads TGCGCCAGCAGCAATGGGTTCTCTGGGGCCAACGTCCTGACTTTC.

V and J are TRBV20-1 and TRBJ1-1, with a tentative D call TRBD1 (5 bases). CDR1 is DFQATT and CDR2 is SNEGSKA in the germline V gene (reference sequence). The ends were cut back, 3 bases at V and 4 bases at J, with 18 bases in the middle. This CDR3 has 15 residues. The CDR3 loop is CSASTAGRSGTEAFF. In nucleotides, the CDR3 is TGCAGTGCTAGTACGGCAGGGAGAAGCGGCACTGAAGCTTTCTTT.